The 23 T cell receptor beta chains given below trace back to one sample, sequenced in a study of shared clonotypes between healthy human individuals. CD45RO-negative, CCR7-positively selected cells formed the naive CD8 fraction, excluding terminally differentiated effector memory CD45RA+ cells. The method was immunoSEQ multiplex PCR; TCRdb's version includes in-frame clones alone and lacks a portion of them. In the table there are some 2,100,000 clones, about 93% of which are singletons. Input material: naive CD8+ T cells from PBMCs. Source of these receptors: a man in his late teens or twenties in good health. Some clones in this sample may be carry-over from other donors' samples.

The chain couples TRBV9 to TRBJ2-3; 7 bases map to TRBD2. CDR1 is SGDLS, CDR2 YYNGEE, per germline. After removal of 2 bases from V and 1 base from J, the junction contained 10 bases not matched to a gene. The CDR3 extends over 17 amino acids. The CDR3 DNA reads TGTGCCAGCAGCGTGAGGGGTTCTAGCGGAGGCACAGATACGCAGTATTTT. Protein: CASSVRGSSGGTDTQYF.

V and J are TRBV5-4 and TRBJ1-2; no firm D call. Germline V CDR1 and CDR2: SGHNT, YYREEE (reference sequence). The CDR3 length is 14 residues. Trimming took off 1 base at V and 4 bases at J, with 11 bases between the two ends. The CDR3: CASSLLVGSYGYTF. CDR3 coding DNA: TGTGCCAGCAGCTTGTTGGTCGGCTCCTATGGCTACACCTTC.

CDR3: CASSLDQPQHF. CDR3 in DNA: TGTGCCAGCAGCTTGGATCAGCCCCAGCATTTT. The V call is TRBV5-6, the J call TRBJ1-5; D is undetermined. CDR1 is SGHDT and CDR2 is YYEEEE in the germline V gene. The CDR3 loop spans 11 amino acids. The V gene lost 0 bases and the J gene lost 5 bases, with 0 bases spanning the gap.

The chain joins TRBV4-1 to TRBJ2-1; no reliable D call. Deletions cut 1 base from V and 6 bases from J, with 7 bases between. This CDR3 is built from 13 residues. In germline, CDR1 is MGHRA, CDR2 YSYEKL. This CDR3 reads CASSQVGSNEQFF. The DNA of the CDR3 is TGCGCCAGCAGCCAAGTTGGAAGCAATGAGCAGTTCTTC.

The chain combines TRBV9 with TRBJ2-1; D is ambiguous. The CDR3 totals 15 residues. The V gene lost 4 bases and the J gene lost 0 bases, with 11 bases spanning the gap. Germline V gives CDR1 SGDLS, CDR2 YYNGEE. CDR3 sequence (DNA): TGTGCCAGCAGCTCAAGGGTCAACTCCTACAATGAGCAGTTCTTC. Translated: CASSSRVNSYNEQFF.

This CDR3 is CASSPDYTGELFF. For the CDR3, the DNA is TGTGCCAGCAGTCCGGACTATACCGGGGAGCTGTTTTTT. The chain joins TRBV6-5 to TRBJ2-2, with D perhaps matching TRBD2 (6 bases). The CDR3 has 13 residues. Germline V gene sequence: CDR1 MNHEY, CDR2 SVGAGI. Trimming removed 5 bases at V and 5 bases at J, with 9 bases between.

Concerning this clone: Different DNA sequences within this sample yield the same CDR3. This chain links TRBV7-9 with TRBJ2-2, with 7 positions matching TRBD2. Trimming removed 3 bases from V and 6 bases from J; junction bases left unmatched: 1. CDR3 length equals 13 residues. CDR1 and CDR2 (germline): SEHNR, FQNEAQ (reference sequence). Written as DNA, the CDR3 is TGTGCCAGCAGCTTGGGAGGGGCCGGGGAGCTGTTTTTT. The encoded protein is CASSLGGAGELFF.

Regarding this clone: Distinct nucleotide sequences in the sample also encode this CDR3. The chain combines TRBV6-1 with TRBJ1-1; D call uncertain. The V end was cut by 2 bases, the J end by 1 base, with 8 bases between. Per the germline V gene, CDR1 is MNHNS and CDR2 is SASEGT. CDR3 length equals 14 residues. Written as DNA, the CDR3 is TGTGCCAGCAGTGAACGCGGGCGGAACACTGAAGCTTTCTTT. Its protein product is CASSERGRNTEAFF.

CDR3 amino acids: CASSERALAGYTF. The CDR3 bases are TGTGCCAGCAGTGAACGAGCGCTGGCTGGCTACACCTTC. The chain is built from TRBV2 and TRBJ1-2; D not certain. Germline-derived CDR1 and CDR2 are SNHLY and FYNNEI. V dropped 2 bases and J dropped 7 bases, with 11 bases sitting between them. The CDR3 contains 13 residues. Full variable domain (remainder filled in from reference TRBV2 and TRBJ1-2): EPEVTQTPSHQVTQMGQEVILRCVPISNHLYFYWYRQILGQKVEFLVSFYNNEISEKSEIFDDQFSVERPDGSNFTLKIRSTKLEDSAMYFCASSERALAGYTFGSGTRLTVV.

The chain is built from TRBV7-9 and TRBJ1-2; D is ambiguous. In germline, CDR1 is SEHNR, CDR2 FQNEAQ (reference sequence). The V gene lost 2 bases and the J gene lost 2 bases, with 12 bases spanning the gap. The CDR3 runs to 15 residues. The chain's CDR3 is CASSLPRPGNYGYTF. The CDR3 DNA reads TGTGCCAGCAGCTTACCTCGGCCCGGGAACTATGGCTACACCTTC.

V usage is TRBV27 and J usage is TRBJ1-2; 9 bases match TRBD1. V lost 5 bases and J lost 4; bases outside the gene matches: 5. Germline values: CDR1 MNHEY, CDR2 SMNVEV (reference sequence). The CDR3 runs to 14 residues. The CDR3 reads CASSIQGASYGYTF. CDR3 DNA sequence: TGTGCCAGCAGTATACAGGGGGCTAGCTATGGCTACACCTTC.

The rearrangement uses TRBV6-1 and TRBJ2-7, with TRBD2 identical over 13 bases. CDR3 length: 15 residues. The trim removed 8 bases at V and 0 bases at J, leaving 4 bases unmatched. Germline values: CDR1 MNHNS, CDR2 SASEGT. The CDR3 sequence is CASRGLAGDSYEQYF. Here the CDR3 DNA reads TGTGCCAGCCGAGGACTAGCGGGAGACTCCTACGAGCAGTACTTC.

Of note for this clone: Other nucleotide sequences from this sample produce the same CDR3. The genes are TRBV9 and TRBJ1-3; a weak D match, TRBD1 (6 bases). The germline CDR1 and CDR2 sequences are SGDLS and YYNGEE. Trimming took 2 bases from V and 0 from J, leaving 9 bases between them. This CDR3 region has 15 residues. The CDR3 DNA reads as TGTGCCAGCAGCGTCGGGGGCTACTCTGGAAACACCATATATTTT. Residues: CASSVGGYSGNTIYF.

This rearrangement joins TRBV5-1 to TRBJ2-2; 7 bases are a match to TRBD1. Germline V lookup: CDR1 SGHRS, CDR2 YFSETQ. V lost 5 bases and J lost 4; bases outside the gene matches: 17. This CDR3 region has 18 residues. The CDR3 bases are TGCGCCAGCAGTTGGGGAGTCAGGGGGACCCGAGGCACCGGGGAGCTGTTTTTT. Its protein is CASSWGVRGTRGTGELFF.

The rearrangement links TRBV7-7 to TRBJ2-6; D tentatively reads TRBD1 or TRBD2 (6 bases each). This CDR3 spans 18 amino acids. Trimming took off 5 bases at V and 0 bases at J, with 17 bases between the two ends. Germline CDR1 SSHAT, CDR2 FNYEAQ (reference sequence). CDR3 DNA: TGTGCCAGCAGCCCGCGGGACATCTCGCTCTCTGGGGCCAACGTCCTGACTTTC. Encoded protein: CASSPRDISLSGANVLTF.

For the CDR3, the DNA is TGTGCCAGCAGTGATCGAACGGGACGCCTCCCGATAGACTATGGCTACACCTTC. This sequence encodes CASSDRTGRLPIDYGYTF. The chain joins TRBV28 to TRBJ1-2; tentative D call: TRBD1 (5 bases). Germline CDR1 MDHEN, CDR2 SYDVKM. The CDR3 sequence is 18 residues long. The V and J ends lost 5 bases and 3 bases respectively, with 25 bases between them.

The chain is built from TRBV27 and TRBJ2-7, with 10 bases identical to TRBD1. The CDR3 is 15 amino acids. CDR1 and CDR2 from the germline V gene are MNHEY and SMNVEV (reference sequence). V dropped 9 bases and J dropped 1; count of bases not matched to a gene: 9. The CDR3 loop is CASTPRGQGSYEQYF. The DNA of the CDR3 is TGTGCCAGTACGCCCAGGGGACAGGGGTCCTACGAGCAGTACTTC.

The chain has TRBV27 and TRBJ2-7, with D unresolved. Germline CDR1 MNHEY, CDR2 SMNVEV (reference sequence). The CDR3 has 15 amino acids. The germline V and J ends were trimmed by 8 bases and 3 bases, with 20 bases remaining between them. The CDR3 reads CASRAGASGYYEQYF. CDR3 nucleotide sequence: TGTGCCAGCCGGGCCGGAGCTAGTGGGTACTACGAGCAGTACTTC.

Note on this clone: Other DNA sequences in this sample translate to the same CDR3. The V gene is TRBV27, the J gene TRBJ2-7; a possible D gene is TRBD2 (7 bases). The CDR3 sequence is 15 residues long. Germline CDR1 is MNHEY and CDR2 is SMNVEV (reference sequence). Deletions cut 0 bases from V and 4 bases from J, with 13 bases between. The CDR3 region is CASSLSSGGRYEQYF. CDR3 bases: TGTGCCAGCAGTTTATCGTCGGGGGGCCGGTACGAGCAGTACTTC.

This chain uses TRBV28 with TRBJ2-5, with D maybe TRBD2 (5 bases). The DNA matches TRBJ2-7 better at its end, which makes the J call doubtful. This CDR3 region has 13 residues. The germline V gene encodes CDR1 MDHEN and CDR2 SYDVKM. This chain's CDR3 is CASSLEETYEQYF. The CDR3 nucleotides read TGTGCCAGCAGTTTGGAGGAGACCTACGAGCAGTACTTC.

This clone occurred a few times. The rearrangement links TRBV6-1 to TRBJ2-1; TRBD2 aligns across 10 bases. Germline-derived CDR1 and CDR2 are MNHNS and SASEGT. The length of the CDR3 is 13 residues. Trimming cost V 7 bases and J 15 bases; bases outside gene matches: 12. This chain's CDR3 is CASTLLAGRGGFF. The CDR3 DNA is TGTGCCAGCACCCTACTAGCGGGACGAGGCGGGTTCTTC.

CDR3 in DNA: TGTGCCAGCAGCGTAGTAAGGGCAAGCTACAATGAGCAGTTCTTC. Translation: CASSVVRASYNEQFF. The V call is TRBV9, the J call TRBJ2-1, with D hard to call. CDR1 SGDLS and CDR2 YYNGEE come from the germline V gene. Trimming took off 0 bases at V and 3 bases at J, with 10 bases between the two ends. The CDR3 loop spans 15 amino acids.

Regarding this clone: Other DNA variants within this sample encode the same CDR3. The chain has TRBV6-5 and TRBJ2-1; TRBD2 matches 8 bases. The V gene end was trimmed by 3 bases and the J gene end by 2 bases; junction bases not matched to a gene: 3. The CDR3 is 15 residues long. In germline, CDR1 is MNHEY, CDR2 SVGAGI. CDR3 sequence (DNA): TGTGCCAGCAGTTATTCGGGAGGGCCCTACAATGAGCAGTTCTTC. Its translation: CASSYSGGPYNEQFF.